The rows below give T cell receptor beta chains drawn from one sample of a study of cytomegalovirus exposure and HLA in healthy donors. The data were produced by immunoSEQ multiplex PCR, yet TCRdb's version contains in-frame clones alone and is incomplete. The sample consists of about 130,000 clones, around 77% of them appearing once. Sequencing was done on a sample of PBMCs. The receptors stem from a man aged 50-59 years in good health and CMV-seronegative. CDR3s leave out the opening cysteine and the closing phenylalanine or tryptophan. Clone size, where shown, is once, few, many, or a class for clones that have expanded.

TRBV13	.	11	ASSIWAGGEAF
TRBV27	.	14	ASRTITGASPYEQY
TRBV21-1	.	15	ASSDSRGNRDLYEQY
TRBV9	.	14	ASTVGTSGNTGELF
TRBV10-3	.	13	AISEPGGADEKLF
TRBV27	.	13	ASSRTEASTDTQY
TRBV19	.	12	ARSTGVRGTEAF
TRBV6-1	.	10	ASNTGQQPQH
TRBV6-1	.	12	ASRLGQGGTEAF
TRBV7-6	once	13	ASSLRDRGSGELF
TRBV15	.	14	ATSRGNGRAYNEQF
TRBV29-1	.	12	SPSPGLAGDTQY
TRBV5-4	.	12	ASSSVSVQETQY
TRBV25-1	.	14	ASSEWDRGPAGELF
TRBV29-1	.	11	SGETARTDTQY
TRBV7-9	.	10	ASSLEAGEAF
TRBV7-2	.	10	ASGLAGYEQY
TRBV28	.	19	ASSRTPSGVIQLAGGETQY
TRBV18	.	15	ASSQTFSGTGSYEQY
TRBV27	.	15	ASSSYSTSGYQETQY
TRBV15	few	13	ATSRALLAGGEQY
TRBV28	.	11	ASSLGQGFEAF